Sequencing of this TCR beta chain was carried out in a study of blood T cells in healthy people across ages. Between the trimmed V and J ends, which lost 1 base and 0 bases, there was a span of 17 bases. From germline, CDR1 is SGHKS and CDR2 YYEKEE (reference sequence). The CDR3 consists of 19 residues. This clonotype was observed a handful of times. The antigen remains unidentified. Broader study findings: The fall in TCR beta diversity per million T cells was roughly linear with age.

Primers used in a second PCR of roughly 6 to 11 cycles were a sample-barcoded 5' primer and a J-beta primer mix. The yield of each sample was at least 2.5 million CDR3-containing paired-end reads. TCRdb reprocessed the 5' RACE reads with MiXCR, giving one entry per CDR3 protein. In the table there are some 1.8 million distinct CDR3 sequences, around 42% of which are singletons. This TCR was recovered from a human donor in good health. The V call is TRBV5-5, the J call TRBJ1-6; D is ambiguous. Specimen: blood. This CDR3 is CASSLRYGSLSSYNSPLHF. CDR3 nucleotide sequence: TGTGCCAGCAGCTTGCGGTATGGCAGCCTGAGCTCCTATAATTCACCCCTCCACTTT.